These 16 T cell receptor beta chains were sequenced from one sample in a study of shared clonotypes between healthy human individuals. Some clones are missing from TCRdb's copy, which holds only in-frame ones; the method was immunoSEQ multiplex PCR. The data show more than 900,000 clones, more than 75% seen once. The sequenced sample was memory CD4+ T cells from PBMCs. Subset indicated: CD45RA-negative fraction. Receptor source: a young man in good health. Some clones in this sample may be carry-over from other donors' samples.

The CDR3 sequence: CASSPYQGAKGYGYTF. Here the CDR3 DNA reads TGTGCCAGCAGTCCATATCAGGGGGCGAAAGGCTATGGCTACACCTTC. The rearrangement joins TRBV27 to TRBJ1-2, with 8 bases identical to TRBD1. J was trimmed by 4 bases and V by 5 bases; bases with no gene match: 12. Per germline, CDR1 MNHEY and CDR2 SMNVEV (reference sequence). This CDR3 is 16 amino acids long.

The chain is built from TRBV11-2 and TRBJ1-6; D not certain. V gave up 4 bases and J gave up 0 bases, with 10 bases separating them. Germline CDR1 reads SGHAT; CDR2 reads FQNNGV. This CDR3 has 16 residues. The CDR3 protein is CASSSYAGSYNSPLHF. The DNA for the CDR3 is TGTGCCAGCAGCTCGTACGCGGGCTCCTATAATTCACCCCTCCACTTT.

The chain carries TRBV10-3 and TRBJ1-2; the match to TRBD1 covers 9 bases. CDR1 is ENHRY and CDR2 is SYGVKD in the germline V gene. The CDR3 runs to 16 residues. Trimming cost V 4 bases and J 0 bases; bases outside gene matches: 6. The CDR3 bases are TGTGCCATCAGTGCACAGGGGGCGGGAGCTAACTATGGCTACACCTTC. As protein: CAISAQGAGANYGYTF.

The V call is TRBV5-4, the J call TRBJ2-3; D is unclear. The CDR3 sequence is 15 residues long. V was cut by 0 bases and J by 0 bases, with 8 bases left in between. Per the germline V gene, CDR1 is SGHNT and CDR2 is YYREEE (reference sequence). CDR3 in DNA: TGTGCCAGCAGCTTGGGGCTCCAAAGCACAGATACGCAGTATTTT. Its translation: CASSLGLQSTDTQYF.

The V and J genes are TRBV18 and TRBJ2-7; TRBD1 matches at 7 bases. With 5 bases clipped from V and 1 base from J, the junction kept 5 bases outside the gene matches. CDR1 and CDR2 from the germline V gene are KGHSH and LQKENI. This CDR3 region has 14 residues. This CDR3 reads CASSSSGQSYEQYF. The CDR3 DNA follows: TGTGCCAGCTCATCTTCGGGACAGTCCTACGAGCAGTACTTC.

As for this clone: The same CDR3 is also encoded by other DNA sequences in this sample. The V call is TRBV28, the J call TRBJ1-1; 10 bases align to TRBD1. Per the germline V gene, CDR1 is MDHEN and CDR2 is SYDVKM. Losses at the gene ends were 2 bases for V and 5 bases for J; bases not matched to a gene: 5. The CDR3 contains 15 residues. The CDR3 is CASSLPGQGMTEAFF. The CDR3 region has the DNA TGTGCCAGCAGTTTACCGGGACAGGGGATGACTGAAGCTTTCTTT.

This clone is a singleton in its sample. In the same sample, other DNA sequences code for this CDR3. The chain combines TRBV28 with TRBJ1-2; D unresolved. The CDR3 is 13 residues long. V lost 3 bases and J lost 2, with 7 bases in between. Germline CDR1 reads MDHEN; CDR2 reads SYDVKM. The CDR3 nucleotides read TGTGCCAGCAGTTTCGGCAGGAACTATGGCTACACCTTC. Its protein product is CASSFGRNYGYTF.

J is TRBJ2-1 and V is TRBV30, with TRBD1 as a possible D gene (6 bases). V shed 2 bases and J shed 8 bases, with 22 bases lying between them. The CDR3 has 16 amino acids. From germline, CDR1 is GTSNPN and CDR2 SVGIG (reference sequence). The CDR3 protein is CAWSTGQQLFVHEQFF. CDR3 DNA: TGTGCCTGGAGTACAGGACAGCAATTGTTCGTTCATGAGCAGTTCTTC.

This CDR3 is CASSFWGVGQPQHF. The CDR3 DNA reads TGTGCCAGCAGTTTTTGGGGGGTTGGTCAGCCCCAGCATTTT. J is TRBJ1-5 and V is TRBV28; a weak D match, TRBD1 (5 bases). Germline V gene sequence: CDR1 MDHEN, CDR2 SYDVKM. Between the trimmed V and J ends, which lost 3 bases and 6 bases, there was a span of 12 bases. The CDR3 loop spans 14 amino acids.

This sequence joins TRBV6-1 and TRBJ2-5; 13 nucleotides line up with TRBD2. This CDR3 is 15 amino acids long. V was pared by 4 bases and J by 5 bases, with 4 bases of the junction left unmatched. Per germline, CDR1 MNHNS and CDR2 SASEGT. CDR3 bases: TGTGCCAGCAGTGGGACTAGCGGGAGCCGTGAGACCCAGTACTTC. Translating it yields CASSGTSGSRETQYF.

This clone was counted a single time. As DNA, the CDR3 is TGTGCCAGCAGGACCCGTGACAGGGAAGTTCAGCCCCAGCATTTT. The encoded protein is CASRTRDREVQPQHF. V gene TRBV6-6 combines with J gene TRBJ1-5; 7 bases are a match to TRBD1. V lost 6 bases to trimming and J lost 6 bases; unmatched junction nucleotides: 11. This CDR3 has 15 residues. The germline V gene has CDR1 MNHNY and CDR2 SVGAGI (reference sequence).

This CDR3 is CASNNSPGTAYIEQYF. In DNA, the CDR3 is TGTGCCAGCAATAACTCTCCCGGGACGGCGTATATAGAGCAGTACTTC. The genes are TRBV28 and TRBJ2-7; D could derive from TRBD1 or TRBD2 (5 bases each). CDR1 MDHEN and CDR2 SYDVKM come from the germline V gene. The CDR3 length is 16 residues. Trimming removed 7 bases at V and 7 bases at J, with 26 bases between.

The DNA for the CDR3 is TGCGCCAGCAGCTTGGGGGTAGCGGGGATGCTCCAAGAGACCCAGTACTTC. Its translation is CASSLGVAGMLQETQYF. V and J are TRBV5-1 and TRBJ2-5; 8 bases align to TRBD2. CDR1 is SGHRS, CDR2 YFSETQ, per germline. This CDR3 has 17 residues. Losses at the gene ends were 0 bases for V and 1 base for J; bases not matched to a gene: 8.

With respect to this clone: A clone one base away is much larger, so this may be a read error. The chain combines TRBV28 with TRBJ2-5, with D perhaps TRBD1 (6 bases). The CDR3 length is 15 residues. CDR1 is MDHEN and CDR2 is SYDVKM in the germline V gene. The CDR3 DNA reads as TGTGCCGGCAGCCCTCGACCCTCGAGGGGGGAGACCCAGTACTTC. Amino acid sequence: CAGSPRPSRGETQYF. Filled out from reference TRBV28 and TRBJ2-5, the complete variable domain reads DVKVTQSSRYLVKRTGEKVFLECVQDMDHENMFWYRQDPGLGLRLIYFSYDVKMKEKGDIPEGYSVSREKKERFSLILESASTNQTSMYLCAGSPRPSRGETQYFGPGTRLLVL.

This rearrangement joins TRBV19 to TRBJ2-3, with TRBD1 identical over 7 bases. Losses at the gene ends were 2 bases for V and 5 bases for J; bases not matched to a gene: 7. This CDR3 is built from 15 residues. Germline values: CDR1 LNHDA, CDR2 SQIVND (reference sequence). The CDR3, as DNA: TGTGCCAGTAGTATAAAGGCAGGGGGTGGAGATACGCAGTATTTT. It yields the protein CASSIKAGGGDTQYF.

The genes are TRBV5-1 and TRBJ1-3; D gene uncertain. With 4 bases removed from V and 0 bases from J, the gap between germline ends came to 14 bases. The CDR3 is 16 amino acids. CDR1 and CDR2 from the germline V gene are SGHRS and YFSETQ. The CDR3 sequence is CASSLEALSSGNTIYF. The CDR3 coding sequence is TGCGCCAGCAGCCTGGAGGCGTTAAGCTCTGGAAACACCATATATTTT.